This paragraph reports one T cell receptor beta chain. The sample comes from a study of blood T cells in healthy people across ages. Background on the study: Every two T cells gave about one barcoded beta molecule via template switching.

The CDR3 spans 16 residues. Germline CDR1 reads SGHRS; CDR2 reads YFSETQ. It was with a sample-barcoded 5' primer and a J-beta primer mix that a second PCR of roughly 7 to 12 cycles was run. TCRdb passed the 5' RACE reads through MiXCR, listing each CDR3 protein once. The sample shows around 400,000 distinct CDR3 sequences, roughly half of them seen only once. Per sample, extraction of total RNA gave at least 5.5 micrograms in every case. The TCR originated in a man aged 60 to 75 in good health. The rearrangement uses TRBV5-1 and TRBJ2-7, with TRBD1 matching 9 bases. The end of the DNA aligns better with TRBJ2-5, so the J call may be wrong. Specimen: blood. This chain's CDR3 is CASSRGTGSSGETQYF. Written as DNA, the CDR3 is TGCGCCAGCAGTCGTGGGACAGGGAGTAGCGGGGAGACCCAGTACTTC.